The T cell receptor (beta chain) described here comes from a study of beta chain features in type 1 diabetes. Expressed TCRB transcripts got sequenced, as all isolated RNA was reverse transcribed. The repertoire was sequenced with immunoSEQ multiplex PCR; TCRdb's copy has only in-frame clones and lacks some. The repertoire holds fewer than 400,000 clones, with 7.5% to 9% as singletons. V lost 2 bases, J lost 1 base, and 14 bases stayed unmatched. The CDR3 spans 18 residues. Germline CDR1 reads MNHEY; CDR2 reads SMNVEV (reference sequence). This clone was counted many times. This TCR was recovered from a woman aged 18-29 years in good health. The chain recombines TRBV27 with TRBJ2-7; 7 bases line up with TRBD1. The sequenced sample consisted of central memory CD4+ T cells from blood. CDR3 amino acids: CASSLVLGPGQKSYEQYF. For the CDR3, the DNA is TGTGCCAGCAGTTTAGTGTTAGGGCCGGGACAGAAATCCTACGAGCAGTACTTC.